This passage covers 26 T cell receptor beta chains from one sample sequenced in a study of blood T cells in healthy people across ages. Primers used in a second PCR of about 7 to 11 cycles were a sample-barcoded 5' primer and a J-beta primer mix. Each CDR3 protein is one row after TCRdb ran MiXCR on the 5' RACE reads. The sample consists of some 900,000 distinct CDR3 sequences, roughly 48% of them appearing once. The sample comprised blood. All receptors come from a man aged 30 to 45 in good health.

In this sample, this clonotype turned up a few times. V is TRBV5-1 and J is TRBJ2-1; possibly TRBD1 for D (5 bases). The CDR3 sequence is 13 residues long. The germline CDR1 and CDR2 sequences are SGHRS and YFSETQ. Between the trimmed V and J ends, which lost 7 bases and 9 bases, there was a span of 17 bases. The CDR3 DNA is TGCGCCAGCCGCGGCGTGGGGCCAGGTGAGCAGTTCTTC. This translates into CASRGVGPGEQFF.

The genes are TRBV9 and TRBJ2-1; the D gene is possibly TRBD2 (6 bases). The CDR3 is made up of 17 amino acids. Germline lookup yields CDR1 SGDLS and CDR2 YYNGEE. Between the trimmed V and J ends, which lost 0 bases and 2 bases, there was a span of 15 bases. CDR3 in DNA: TGTGCCAGCAGCGTAGCTACTAGCCACCGACCCTACAATGAGCAGTTCTTC. Encoded protein: CASSVATSHRPYNEQFF.

This clonotype was detected a few times. The V call is TRBV6-5, the J call TRBJ1-1, with D hard to call. Germline V gene sequence: CDR1 MNHEY, CDR2 SVGAGI. The CDR3 runs to 14 residues. V was shortened by 2 bases and J by 2 bases, with 9 bases between the two germline ends. The CDR3 sequence is CASSYRVLNTEAFF. The CDR3, as DNA: TGTGCCAGCAGTTACAGGGTTTTAAACACTGAAGCTTTCTTT.

This clonotype has more than one count but fewer than ten. This chain uses TRBV28 with TRBJ2-6; D is uncertain. Trimming pared 3 bases from V and 0 bases from J, leaving 12 bases between. CDR1 and CDR2 (germline): MDHEN, SYDVKM. The CDR3 is 17 amino acids. The CDR3 is CASSLGRLASGANVLTF. As DNA, the CDR3 is TGTGCCAGCAGTTTGGGTCGTCTCGCCTCTGGGGCCAACGTCCTGACTTTC.

The genes are TRBV5-1 and TRBJ2-5; the D is unclear. V was pared by 1 base and J by 5 bases, with 9 bases between. Germline V gene data show CDR1 as SGHRS and CDR2 as YFSETQ. This CDR3 has 13 amino acids. The CDR3 nucleotides read TGCGCCAGCAGCTTGTATCCAGCGGAGACCCAGTACTTC. Translated: CASSLYPAETQYF.

This clonotype appeared a single time. The rearrangement links TRBV12-3 or TRBV12-4 to TRBJ2-4; D possibly uses TRBD1 or TRBD2 (5 bases each). CDR3 length: 12 amino acids. V was shortened by 4 bases and J by 12 bases, with 13 bases between the two germline ends. The CDR3 protein is CASSSGPVNQYF. The DNA for the CDR3 is TGTGCCAGCAGTTCGGGACCCGTGAATCAGTACTTC.

The chain joins TRBV28 to TRBJ2-4; TRBD2 matches at 8 bases. The J call may be incorrect, as the DNA end agrees better with TRBJ2-7. This CDR3 contains 15 residues. Germline CDR1 is MDHEN and CDR2 is SYDVKM. The CDR3 here is CASSSWGSGVYEQYF. DNA of the CDR3: TGTGCCAGCAGTTCATGGGGTAGCGGGGTTTACGAGCAGTACTTC.

This clonotype has only a few counts. V gene TRBV29-1 combines with J gene TRBJ1-5, with D possibly TRBD1 on 5 matching bases. Germline CDR1 and CDR2: SQVTM and ANQGSEA. The CDR3 totals 14 residues. V lost 7 bases, J lost 3 bases, and 16 bases lay in between. DNA of the CDR3: TGCAGCGCTAGATTGGACACGGTCAATCAGCCCCAGCATTTT. It encodes CSARLDTVNQPQHF.

This clonotype was detected only a few times. The chain is built from TRBV29-1 and TRBJ1-2, with no clear D. Between the trimmed V and J ends, which lost 4 bases and 10 bases, there was a span of 13 bases. The CDR3 consists of 11 residues. CDR1 is SQVTM and CDR2 is ANQGSEA in the germline V gene. CDR3 loop: CSVGVDTSYTF. In nucleotides, the CDR3 is TGCAGCGTTGGTGTTGACACCTCCTACACCTTC.

The V call is TRBV12-3 or TRBV12-4, the J call TRBJ2-2, with no clear D. There are 13 residues in the CDR3. Trimming pared 1 base from V and 7 bases from J, leaving 7 bases between. CDR3 region: CASSLGDNGELFF. In nucleotides, the CDR3 is TGTGCCAGCAGTTTAGGGGATAACGGGGAGCTGTTTTTT.

The gene calls are TRBV4-2 and TRBJ1-4; 8 bases align to TRBD1. The CDR3 consists of 15 residues. J gave up 6 bases and V 0 bases, and 3 bases lay outside the gene matches. Germline V CDR1 and CDR2: LGHNA, YNFKEQ. The CDR3 protein is CASSQEAGGDEKLFF. The CDR3 DNA sequence: TGTGCCAGCAGCCAAGAGGCAGGGGGCGATGAAAAACTGTTTTTT.

The chain joins TRBV28 to TRBJ2-5; D possibly matches TRBD1 or TRBD2 (5 bases each). Trimming cost V 7 bases and J 8 bases, with 20 bases left between them. The CDR3 has 14 amino acids. Germline V gene sequence: CDR1 MDHEN, CDR2 SYDVKM. The CDR3 loop is CASTLGTARSTQYF. The CDR3, as DNA: TGTGCCAGCACCCTCGGGACGGCTAGGAGTACCCAGTACTTC.

The chain has TRBV4-1 and TRBJ1-1; D gene uncertain. Trimming took 0 bases from V and 4 from J, leaving 9 bases between them. CDR1 is MGHRA and CDR2 is YSYEKL in the germline V gene. This CDR3 contains 14 residues. CDR3 amino acids: CASSQESRPTEAFF. In nucleotides, the CDR3 is TGCGCCAGCAGCCAAGAAAGCAGGCCCACTGAAGCTTTCTTT.

J is TRBJ2-7 and V is TRBV27; D is ambiguous. The CDR3 loop spans 13 amino acids. Deletions cut 11 bases from V and 3 bases from J, with 17 bases between. The V gene's germline CDR1 is MNHEY and CDR2 SMNVEV (reference sequence). CDR3 in amino acids: CASMVGHGYEQYF. CDR3 coding DNA: TGTGCCTCCATGGTAGGGCATGGCTACGAGCAGTACTTC.

The J gene is TRBJ2-3, the V gene TRBV21-1; TRBD2 is the table's D call and was not checked against the DNA. TRBV21-1 corresponds to a pseudogene. The length of the CDR3 is 18 residues. The DNA for the CDR3 is TGTGCCAGCAGCTCGCAGTATGTAGCGGGGGCCAAGACAGATACGCAGTATTTT. It translates to CASSSQYVAGAKTDTQYF.

This clonotype has ten or more counts. J is TRBJ2-3 and V is TRBV4-2; D might be TRBD2 (6 bases). Germline V gene lookup returns CDR1 LGHNA and CDR2 YNFKEQ. The CDR3 spans 15 residues. Trimming took off 4 bases at V and 5 bases at J, with 16 bases between the two ends. The CDR3 DNA sequence: TGTGCCAGCAGCCTATCGACTAGTGAACAAGATACGCAGTATTTT. Encoded protein: CASSLSTSEQDTQYF.

This clonotype appeared many times. The chain has TRBV9 and TRBJ2-2; a weak D match, TRBD1 (5 bases). The V gene's germline CDR1 is SGDLS and CDR2 YYNGEE. Trimming cost V 10 bases and J 0 bases, with 16 bases left between them. This CDR3 region has 15 residues. For the CDR3, the DNA is TGTGCCTCCTCAGGGTCGGTATCGAACACCGGGGAGCTGTTTTTT. Encoded protein: CASSGSVSNTGELFF.

The V and J genes are TRBV28 and TRBJ2-7; D might be TRBD1 or TRBD2, each matching 6 bases. CDR1 and CDR2 from the germline V gene are MDHEN and SYDVKM. Trimming removed 3 bases from V and 2 bases from J, with 14 bases in between. CDR3 length: 15 residues. The CDR3 loop is CASSLLPGATYEQYF. The CDR3 nucleotides are TGTGCCAGCAGTTTGCTTCCGGGGGCAACCTACGAGCAGTACTTC. The full variable domain, rest sourced from reference TRBV28 and TRBJ2-7, is DVKVTQSSRYLVKRTGEKVFLECVQDMDHENMFWYRQDPGLGLRLIYFSYDVKMKEKGDIPEGYSVSREKKERFSLILESASTNQTSMYLCASSLLPGATYEQYFGPGTRLTVT.

V gene TRBV5-6 combines with J gene TRBJ2-7; TRBD1 aligns across 9 bases. With V trimmed by 4 bases and J by 2 bases, 13 bases remained unmatched. CDR3 length: 17 residues. In germline, CDR1 is SGHDT, CDR2 YYEEEE. The CDR3 is CASSLPPPGQGPYEQYF. Written as DNA, the CDR3 is TGTGCCAGCAGCCTACCGCCCCCGGGACAGGGCCCCTACGAGCAGTACTTC.

The CDR3 nucleotides read TGTGCCAGCAGCGTAGATACAGCTAGCTCCTACGAGCAGTACTTC. Translated: CASSVDTASSYEQYF. The rearrangement links TRBV9 to TRBJ2-7; D gene ambiguous. The CDR3 length is 15 residues. Per germline, CDR1 SGDLS and CDR2 YYNGEE. V was trimmed by 0 bases and J by 0 bases, leaving 10 bases between them.

The chain joins TRBV30 to TRBJ2-1, with 9 bases fitting TRBD2. The CDR3 length is 15 residues. CDR1 is GTSNPN, CDR2 SVGIG, per germline (reference sequence). The trim removed 7 bases at V and 2 bases at J, leaving 9 bases unmatched. The CDR3 loop reads CASSASGTAYNEQFF. The CDR3 DNA follows: TGTGCCTCGTCAGCTAGCGGGACCGCCTACAATGAGCAGTTCTTC. Full variable domain (remainder filled in from reference TRBV30 and TRBJ2-1): SQTIHQWPATLVQPVGSPLSLECTVEGTSNPNLYWYRQAAGRGLQLLFYSVGIGQISSEVPQNLSASRPQDRQFILSSKKLLLSDSGFYLCASSASGTAYNEQFFGPGTRLTVL.

The CDR3 bases are TGTGCCAGCAGCTCGAGGGACGGACCCTATGGCTACACCTTC. Its protein product is CASSSRDGPYGYTF. V and J are TRBV7-9 and TRBJ1-2; D may be TRBD1 (5 bases). From germline, CDR1 is SEHNR and CDR2 FQNEAQ (reference sequence). The CDR3 runs to 14 residues. V was pared by 4 bases and J by 4 bases, with 13 bases between.

The rearrangement links TRBV25-1 to TRBJ1-2; no firm D call. The CDR3 is 14 amino acids. Germline CDR1 is MGHDK and CDR2 is SYGVNS. V was trimmed by 8 bases and J by 8 bases, leaving 21 bases between them. The CDR3 DNA sequence: TGTGCCAGCGAACGGACGGGGATCTATGACGGCTACACCTTC. It is translated as CASERTGIYDGYTF.

This clonotype has only a few counts. This chain uses TRBV20-1 with TRBJ1-2, with TRBD1 as a possible D gene (6 bases). V lost 6 bases and J 5 bases, leaving 10 bases between the germline ends. This CDR3 comprises 11 residues. Germline values: CDR1 DFQATT, CDR2 SNEGSKA (reference sequence). CDR3 sequence (DNA): TGCAGTGCCACAACAGGGTATGGCTACACCTTC. Translation: CSATTGYGYTF.

V gene TRBV11-3 combines with J gene TRBJ2-1, with 8 bases that match TRBD2. The CDR3 is 12 amino acids. Germline-derived CDR1 and CDR2 are SGHNT and YENEEA. The junction had 8 bases not matched to a gene; V was cut back by 11 bases and J by 8 bases. CDR3: CARGGSFHEQFF. CDR3 nucleotide sequence: TGTGCCCGCGGGGGGAGTTTCCATGAGCAGTTCTTC.

This clonotype has only a few counts. The chain is built from TRBV7-2 and TRBJ2-1; D perhaps matches TRBD2 (5 bases). The CDR3 runs to 17 residues. Trimming cost V 1 base and J 0 bases, with 13 bases left between them. Germline CDR1 SGHTA, CDR2 FQGNSA. The CDR3 protein is CASSLVVLGSSYNEQFF. In DNA, the CDR3 is TGTGCCAGCAGCTTAGTTGTTCTAGGGAGCTCCTACAATGAGCAGTTCTTC.